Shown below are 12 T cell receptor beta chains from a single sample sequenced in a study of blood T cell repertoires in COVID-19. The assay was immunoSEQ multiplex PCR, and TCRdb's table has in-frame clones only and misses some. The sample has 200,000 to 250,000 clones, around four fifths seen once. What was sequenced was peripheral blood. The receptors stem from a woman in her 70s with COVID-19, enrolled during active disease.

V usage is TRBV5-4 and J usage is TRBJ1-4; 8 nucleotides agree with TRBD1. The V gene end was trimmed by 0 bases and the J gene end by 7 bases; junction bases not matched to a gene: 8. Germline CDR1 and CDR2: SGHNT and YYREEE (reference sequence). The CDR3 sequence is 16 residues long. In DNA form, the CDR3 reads TGTGCCAGCAGCTTGGCCATAGCAGGGGGCAGTGAAAAACTGTTTTTT. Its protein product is CASSLAIAGGSEKLFF.

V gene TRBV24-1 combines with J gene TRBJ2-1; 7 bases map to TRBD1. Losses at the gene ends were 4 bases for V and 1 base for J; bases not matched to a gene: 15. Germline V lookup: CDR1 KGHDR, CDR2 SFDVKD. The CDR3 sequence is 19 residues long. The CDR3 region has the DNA TGTGCCACCAGTGACCCGGGACAGCCCCAGGGGCCTTCCTACAATGAGCAGTTCTTC. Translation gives CATSDPGQPQGPSYNEQFF.

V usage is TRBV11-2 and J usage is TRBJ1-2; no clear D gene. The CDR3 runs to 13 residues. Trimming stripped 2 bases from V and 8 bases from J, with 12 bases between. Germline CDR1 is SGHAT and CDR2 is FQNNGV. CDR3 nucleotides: TGTGCCAGCAGCTTACCGTCGGGGAACGGCTACACCTTC. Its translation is CASSLPSGNGYTF.

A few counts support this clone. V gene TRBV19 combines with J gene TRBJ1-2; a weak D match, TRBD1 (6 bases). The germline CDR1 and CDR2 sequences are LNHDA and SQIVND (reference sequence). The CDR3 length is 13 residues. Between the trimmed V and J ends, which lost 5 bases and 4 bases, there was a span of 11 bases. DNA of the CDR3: TGTGCCAGTAGTCCACAGGGACGCTATGGCTACACCTTC. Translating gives CASSPQGRYGYTF. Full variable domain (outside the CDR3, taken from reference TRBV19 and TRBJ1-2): DGGITQSPKYLFRKEGQNVTLSCEQNLNHDAMYWYRQDPGQGLRLIYYSQIVNDFQKGDIAEGYSVSREKKESFPLTVTSAQKNPTAFYLCASSPQGRYGYTFGSGTRLTVV.

This CDR3 is CASSLSGGQGARYTF. The DNA for the CDR3 is TGTGCCAGCAGCCTGTCTGGGGGACAGGGGGCACGCTACACCTTC. The chain links TRBV9 to TRBJ1-2; TRBD1 agrees at 12 bases. The V gene end was trimmed by 4 bases and the J gene end by 9 bases; junction bases not matched to a gene: 10. This CDR3 region has 15 residues. The germline CDR1 and CDR2 sequences are SGDLS and YYNGEE. The full variable domain, rest sourced from reference TRBV9 and TRBJ1-2, is DSGVTQTPKHLITATGQRVTLRCSPRSGDLSVYWYQQSLDQGLQFLIQYYNGEERAKGNILERFSAQQFPDLHSELNLSSLELGDSALYFCASSLSGGQGARYTFGSGTRLTVV.

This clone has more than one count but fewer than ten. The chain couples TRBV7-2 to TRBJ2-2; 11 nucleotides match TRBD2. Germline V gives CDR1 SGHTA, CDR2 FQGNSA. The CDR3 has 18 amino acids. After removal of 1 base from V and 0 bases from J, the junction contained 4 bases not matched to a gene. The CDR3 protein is CASSLGRLAGSNTGELFF. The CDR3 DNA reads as TGTGCCAGCAGCTTAGGTCGACTAGCGGGATCGAACACCGGGGAGCTGTTTTTT.

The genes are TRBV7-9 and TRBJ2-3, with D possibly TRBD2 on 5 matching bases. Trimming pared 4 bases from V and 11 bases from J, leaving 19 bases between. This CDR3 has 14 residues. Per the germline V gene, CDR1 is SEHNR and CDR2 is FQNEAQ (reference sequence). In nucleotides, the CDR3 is TGTGCCAGCAGCTCCGACCGAGAGGGAAGGTTGCAGTATTTT. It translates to CASSSDREGRLQYF.

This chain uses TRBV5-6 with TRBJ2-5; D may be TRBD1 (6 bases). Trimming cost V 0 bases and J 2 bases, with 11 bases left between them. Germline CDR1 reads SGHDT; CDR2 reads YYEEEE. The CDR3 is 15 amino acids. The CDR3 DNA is TGTGCCAGCAGCTTGGGATGGGGGCCTCAAGAGACCCAGTACTTC. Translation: CASSLGWGPQETQYF. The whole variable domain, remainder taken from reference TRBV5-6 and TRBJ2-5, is DAGVTQSPTHLIKTRGQQVTLRCSPKSGHDTVSWYQQALGQGPQFIFQYYEEEERQRGNFPDRFSGHQFPNYSSELNVNALLLGDSALYLCASSLGWGPQETQYFGPGTRLLVL.

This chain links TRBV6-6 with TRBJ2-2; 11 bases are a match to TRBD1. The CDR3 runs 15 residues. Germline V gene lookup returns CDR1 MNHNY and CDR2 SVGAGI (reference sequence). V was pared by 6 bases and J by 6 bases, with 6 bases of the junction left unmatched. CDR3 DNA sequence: TGTGCCAGCAGGCCCGGGACAGGGGGATCCGGGGAGCTGTTTTTT. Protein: CASRPGTGGSGELFF.

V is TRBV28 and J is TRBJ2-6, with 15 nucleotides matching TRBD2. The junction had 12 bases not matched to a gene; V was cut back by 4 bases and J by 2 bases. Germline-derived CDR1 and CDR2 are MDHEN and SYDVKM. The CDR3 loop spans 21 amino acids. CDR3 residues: CASSSPLGTSGRWAGANVLTF. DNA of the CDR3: TGTGCCAGCAGTTCCCCACTCGGGACTAGCGGGAGGTGGGCTGGGGCCAACGTCCTGACTTTC.

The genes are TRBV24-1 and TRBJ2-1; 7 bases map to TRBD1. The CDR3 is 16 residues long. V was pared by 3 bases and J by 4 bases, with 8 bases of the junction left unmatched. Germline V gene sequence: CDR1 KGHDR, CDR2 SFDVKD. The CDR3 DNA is TGTGCCACCAGTGATCGGGACAGAGGGCGATACAATGAGCAGTTCTTC. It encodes CATSDRDRGRYNEQFF.

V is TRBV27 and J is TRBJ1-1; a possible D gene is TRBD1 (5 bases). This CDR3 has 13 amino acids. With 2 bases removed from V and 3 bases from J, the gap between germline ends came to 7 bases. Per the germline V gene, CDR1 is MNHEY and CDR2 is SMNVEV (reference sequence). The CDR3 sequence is CASSLKGYTEAFF. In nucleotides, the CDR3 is TGTGCCAGCAGTTTAAAGGGGTACACTGAAGCTTTCTTT.